The 22 T cell receptor beta chains presented below share a single source sample, sequenced in a study of T cell responses to AZD1222 COVID-19 vaccine. Produced via immunoSEQ multiplex PCR; TCRdb's table is partial and in-frame only. The table has 90,000 to 100,000 clones, approximately 91% seen once. Sequences were derived from peripheral blood, sampled 28 days after the second AZD1222 dose. Receptor source: an adult who received the AZD1222 COVID-19 vaccine.

The chain joins TRBV5-5 to TRBJ2-5, with TRBD2 matching 8 bases. This CDR3 spans 17 amino acids. Germline values: CDR1 SGHKS, CDR2 YYEKEE (reference sequence). V dropped 0 bases and J dropped 4; count of bases not matched to a gene: 11. CDR3 bases: TGTGCCAGCAGCTTGGCGTGGACGGGAGGGCCGGGAGAGACCCAGTACTTC. It is translated as CASSLAWTGGPGETQYF.

V is TRBV7-6 and J is TRBJ1-1; D perhaps matches TRBD1 (5 bases). Germline values: CDR1 SGHVS, CDR2 FNYEAQ. CDR3 length: 17 residues. Trimming pared 1 base from V and 0 bases from J, leaving 15 bases between. The CDR3 loop is CASSLEGWGNMNTEAFF. CDR3 in DNA: TGTGCCAGCAGCTTAGAAGGATGGGGGAACATGAACACTGAAGCTTTCTTT.

The chain employs TRBV5-4 and TRBJ1-2, with 11 bases that match TRBD1. The V segment lost 4 bases and the J segment 7 bases; nucleotides outside the gene matches: 6. CDR3 length: 14 residues. Germline V CDR1 and CDR2: SGHNT, YYREEE (reference sequence). CDR3 in amino acids: CASSPGQGARGYTF. The CDR3 DNA sequence: TGTGCCAGCAGCCCCGGACAGGGGGCCCGTGGCTACACCTTC.

The CDR3 DNA sequence: TGTGCCAGTAGTCGGACAGAGAACACCGGGGAGCTGTTTTTT. Its protein is CASSRTENTGELFF. V is TRBV19 and J is TRBJ2-2; weak D call: TRBD1 (6 bases). CDR1 is LNHDA and CDR2 is SQIVND in the germline V gene (reference sequence). V shed 5 bases and J shed 1 base, with 8 bases lying between them. This CDR3 contains 14 residues.

CDR3 DNA: TGTGCCAGCAGCCACAATCCGGGACTCTACGAGCAGTACTTC. Translation gives CASSHNPGLYEQYF. The rearrangement uses TRBV3-1 (or the pseudogene TRBV3-2) and TRBJ2-7; the D gene is possibly TRBD2 (6 bases). This CDR3 contains 14 residues. Per germline, CDR1 LGHDT and CDR2 YNNKEL (reference sequence). V gave up 3 bases and J gave up 3 bases, with 12 bases separating them.

V and J are TRBV3-1 (or the pseudogene TRBV3-2) and TRBJ1-1; D is uncertain. Trimming pared 7 bases from V and 3 bases from J, leaving 12 bases between. Germline loops: CDR1 LGHDT, CDR2 YNNKEL (reference sequence). This CDR3 region has 13 residues. CDR3 coding DNA: TGTGCCAGCACCCCCCCGGGGTACACTGAAGCTTTCTTT. Translating gives CASTPPGYTEAFF.

This sequence joins TRBV28 and TRBJ1-4; 8 bases are shared with TRBD1. The CDR3 spans 14 residues. Germline assignment: CDR1 MDHEN and CDR2 SYDVKM. V gave up 7 bases and J gave up 8 bases; unmatched junction bases: 9. The CDR3 nucleotides are TGTGCCAGCACCGCGACAGGGGACGACGAAAAACTGTTTTTT. This sequence encodes CASTATGDDEKLFF.

The CDR3 loop reads CASSLEGRGHTDTQYF. In DNA, the CDR3 is TGCGCCAGCAGCTTGGAAGGGCGGGGACACACAGATACGCAGTATTTT. The chain carries TRBV5-1 and TRBJ2-3; D may match TRBD1 or TRBD2 (6 bases each). The CDR3 is made up of 16 amino acids. Germline loops: CDR1 SGHRS, CDR2 YFSETQ. V was clipped by 0 bases and J by 2 bases, with 13 bases between them.

The V call is TRBV12-3 or TRBV12-4, the J call TRBJ1-2, with D unclear. V dropped 1 base and J dropped 5 bases, with 8 bases sitting between them. This CDR3 region has 13 residues. The CDR3 region is CASSLELTYGYTF. Written as DNA, the CDR3 is TGTGCCAGCAGTTTAGAGCTAACTTATGGCTACACCTTC.

This sequence joins TRBV5-1 and TRBJ2-1; D ambiguous. Trimming stripped 2 bases from V and 8 bases from J, with 17 bases between. From germline, CDR1 is SGHRS and CDR2 YFSETQ. The CDR3 runs 15 residues. CDR3 coding DNA: TGCGCCAGCAGCTTATTGGCGATTATTAAGGATGAGCAGTTCTTC. It translates to CASSLLAIIKDEQFF.

J is TRBJ1-2 and V is TRBV20-1; 12 nucleotides line up with TRBD1. The V gene end was trimmed by 6 bases and the J gene end by 5 bases; junction bases not matched to a gene: 10. Germline V gene sequence: CDR1 DFQATT, CDR2 SNEGSKA (reference sequence). This CDR3 spans 15 amino acids. The CDR3 coding sequence is TGCAGTGCCAGTACCGGGACAGGGGGCCGGTATGGCTACACCTTC. It codes for CSASTGTGGRYGYTF.

The gene calls are TRBV25-1 and TRBJ2-7, with a weak D call TRBD2 (5 bases). V was pared by 5 bases and J by 4 bases, with 15 bases between. The germline V gene encodes CDR1 MGHDK and CDR2 SYGVNS. The CDR3 spans 14 residues. In nucleotides, the CDR3 is TGTGCCAGCAGTATGGGGATGACTAATTACGAGCAGTACTTC. Residues: CASSMGMTNYEQYF.

V is TRBV2 and J is TRBJ2-3, with 10 bases aligning to TRBD1. Per the germline V gene, CDR1 is SNHLY and CDR2 is FYNNEI. V dropped 6 bases and J dropped 5; count of bases not matched to a gene: 8. The CDR3 runs 15 residues. CDR3 nucleotides: TGTGCCAGCAGGGGAGGGACAGGGGCCCTAGATACGCAGTATTTT. Amino acid sequence: CASRGGTGALDTQYF.

V usage is TRBV7-9 and J usage is TRBJ2-7, with 8 bases lining up with TRBD2. J lost 0 bases, V lost 5 bases, and 3 bases had no gene match. Per germline, CDR1 SEHNR and CDR2 FQNEAQ (reference sequence). CDR3 length: 14 residues. The CDR3 protein is CASSPGGGSYEQYF. Written as DNA, the CDR3 is TGTGCCAGCAGCCCGGGAGGGGGCTCCTACGAGCAGTACTTC. The variable domain in full, with the rest retrieved from reference TRBV7-9 and TRBJ2-7, is DTGVSQNPRHKITKRGQNVTFRCDPISEHNRLYWYRQTLGQGPEFLTYFQNEAQLEKSRLLSDRFSAERPKGSFSTLEIQRTEQGDSAMYLCASSPGGGSYEQYFGPGTRLTVT.

This rearrangement joins TRBV11-2 to TRBJ2-7, with 8 bases identical to TRBD1. V was pared by 5 bases and J by 5 bases, with 2 bases of the junction left unmatched. The germline gives CDR1 SGHAT, CDR2 FQNNGV. The CDR3 is made up of 12 amino acids. The CDR3 nucleotides are TGTGCCAGCAGCACGGACAGGGACGAGCAGTACTTC. It codes for CASSTDRDEQYF. The full variable domain, with the rest looked up from reference TRBV11-2 and TRBJ2-7, is EAGVAQSPRYKIIEKRQSVAFWCNPISGHATLYWYQQILGQGPKLLIQFQNNGVVDDSQLPKDRFSAERLKGVDSTLKIQPAKLEDSAVYLCASSTDRDEQYFGPGTRLTVT.

This clone was detected only a few times. The chain uses TRBV5-6 and TRBJ1-5; D uncertain. The V gene lost 0 bases and the J gene lost 4 bases, with 11 bases spanning the gap. The CDR3 has 15 residues. Looked up from germline, CDR1 is SGHDT and CDR2 is YYEEEE. The CDR3 here is CASSLVGQQNQPQHF. The CDR3 nucleotides are TGTGCCAGCAGCTTGGTAGGGCAGCAGAATCAGCCCCAGCATTTT.

V gene TRBV27 combines with J gene TRBJ1-2; 10 nucleotides line up with TRBD1. This CDR3 is built from 14 residues. The trim removed 9 bases at V and 3 bases at J, leaving 7 bases unmatched. Looked up from germline, CDR1 is MNHEY and CDR2 is SMNVEV (reference sequence). As DNA, the CDR3 is TGTGCCAGTCGTCGCGGGACAGGGGACTATGGCTACACCTTC. Translating it yields CASRRGTGDYGYTF.

The chain uses TRBV7-9 and TRBJ2-3; D remains ambiguous. The CDR3 has 14 amino acids. Germline V gene data show CDR1 as SEHNR and CDR2 as FQNEAQ (reference sequence). V lost 2 bases and J lost 6, with 12 bases in between. CDR3 coding DNA: TGTGCCAGCAGCTTAAGCAAAGGCAGGGATACGCAGTATTTT. Protein product: CASSLSKGRDTQYF.

The CDR3 DNA reads TGTGCCAGCAGCCGGGGGGCGGGCTATACAATGGAGCAGTTCTTC. Its protein is CASSRGAGYTMEQFF. The J gene is TRBJ2-1, the V gene TRBV7-8, with D possibly matching TRBD2 (7 bases). This CDR3 has 15 residues. Trimming left V 5 bases short and J 10 bases short, with 21 bases between. Per germline, CDR1 SGHVS and CDR2 FQNEAQ.

This clone showed up just a few times. This chain joins TRBV6-5 and TRBJ1-2; D is perhaps TRBD1 (5 bases). V was clipped by 2 bases and J by 1 base, with 11 bases between them. Germline V gives CDR1 MNHEY, CDR2 SVGAGI. This CDR3 contains 15 residues. The CDR3 DNA reads TGTGCCAGCAGTTACGGGGCCAGGGATAACTATGGCTACACCTTC. It translates to CASSYGARDNYGYTF.

V and J are TRBV4-2 and TRBJ1-1; weak D call: TRBD1 (6 bases). CDR1 and CDR2 (germline): LGHNA, YNFKEQ. CDR3 length: 15 residues. V gave up 1 base and J gave up 0 bases, with 9 bases separating them. The CDR3 DNA reads as TGTGCCAGCAGCCAAGTTGGACAGATGAACACTGAAGCTTTCTTT. Protein sequence: CASSQVGQMNTEAFF.

The rearrangement uses TRBV10-1 and TRBJ2-7; 12 bases map to TRBD1. Germline CDR1 reads WNHNN; CDR2 reads SYGVQD (reference sequence). The CDR3 consists of 16 residues. Losses at the gene ends were 0 bases for V and 6 bases for J; bases not matched to a gene: 6. The CDR3 is CASSESEGQGAREQYF. Written as DNA, the CDR3 is TGCGCCAGCAGTGAGTCGGAGGGACAGGGGGCGCGCGAGCAGTACTTC.